The present T cell receptor beta chain was sequenced within a study of blood T cells in healthy people across ages. This CDR3 region has 16 residues. V shed 3 bases and J 4 bases; nucleotides not matched to a gene: 10. Germline V gene sequence: CDR1 DFQATT, CDR2 SNEGSKA (reference sequence). Primed by a sample-barcoded 5' primer and a J-beta primer mix, a second PCR proceeded for 7 to 11 cycles. MiXCR was run by TCRdb on the 5' RACE reads, yielding one entry per CDR3 protein. The sample has around 870,000 distinct CDR3 sequences, more than 25% seen once. This clonotype originated in a woman older than 75 in good health. The rearrangement uses TRBV20-1 and TRBJ2-3, with 10 bases fitting TRBD2. Sequencing was done on a sample of blood. CDR3 nucleotides: TGCAGTGCTAGGCACTCTAGCGGGAGAGCTGCAGATACGCAGTATTTT. It translates to CSARHSSGRAADTQYF.